These 27 T cell receptor beta chains were all obtained from the same sample, sequenced in a study of T cells after posttransplantation cyclophosphamide. Methotrexate plus calcineurin inhibitor accompanied controls' myeloablative marrow transplants; sampling was 1 year later. Produced via immunoSEQ multiplex PCR; TCRdb's table is partial and in-frame only. The table lists roughly 4,900 clones, about three quarters of them singletons, with about half in the top ten. Specimen: PBMCs, collected roughly 310 days after allogeneic stem cell transplant with calcineurin inhibitor and methotrexate. The receptors were sampled from a female patient aged 45 to 65 who received an allogeneic stem cell transplant from an unrelated donor, was CMV-positive, and had acute and chronic GVHD. Some T cells may have come from the graft donor.

This clone has a single count. This chain links TRBV28 with TRBJ1-2; TRBD1 aligns across 7 bases. CDR3 length: 13 amino acids. In germline, CDR1 is MDHEN, CDR2 SYDVKM. Trimming took 8 bases from V and 6 from J; bases not matched to a gene: 9. DNA of the CDR3: TGTGCCAGCGGAGACAGGGCCCGGGATGGCTACACCTTC. It yields the protein CASGDRARDGYTF.

The J gene is TRBJ2-1, the V gene TRBV7-3; D unclear. The CDR3 covers 14 residues. The germline CDR1 and CDR2 sequences are SGHTA and FQGTGA. The V end was cut by 2 bases, the J end by 5 bases, with 10 bases between. Written as DNA, the CDR3 is TGTGCCAGCAGCTTACTATTCCGTGACAATGAGCAGTTCTTC. This gives the protein CASSLLFRDNEQFF.

The DNA for the CDR3 is TGTGCCTGGAGTGTCGGGGGGGCCTACGAGCAGTACTTC. Protein product: CAWSVGGAYEQYF. The J gene is TRBJ2-7, the V gene TRBV30; 8 bases match TRBD2. Germline values: CDR1 GTSNPN, CDR2 SVGIG (reference sequence). After removal of 0 bases from V and 2 bases from J, the junction contained 0 bases not matched to a gene. CDR3 length: 13 residues.

This clone was recorded many times. The rearrangement uses TRBV7-2 and TRBJ2-6; D is undetermined. CDR1 is SGHTA, CDR2 FQGNSA, per germline. This CDR3 has 15 amino acids. V lost 2 bases and J 0 bases, leaving 5 bases between the germline ends. The CDR3 DNA sequence: TGTGCCAGCAGCTTATACAGCTCTGGGGCCAACGTCCTGACTTTC. Translated: CASSLYSSGANVLTF.

The rearrangement joins TRBV5-1 to TRBJ2-3; 8 nucleotides agree with TRBD1. The CDR3 extends over 20 amino acids. The germline CDR1 and CDR2 sequences are SGHRS and YFSETQ. The trim removed 1 base at V and 4 bases at J, leaving 20 bases unmatched. CDR3 in amino acids: CASSLFPRDRGPIGADTQYF. For the CDR3, the DNA is TGCGCCAGCAGCTTGTTTCCCCGAGACAGGGGCCCTATAGGGGCAGATACGCAGTATTTT.

The chain joins TRBV18 to TRBJ1-2, with TRBD1 matching over 7 bases. The CDR3 has 13 residues. Germline assignment: CDR1 KGHSH and CDR2 LQKENI. Trimming took 3 bases from V and 9 from J; bases not matched to a gene: 7. This chain's CDR3 is CASSPTGKVSYTF. The CDR3 nucleotides read TGTGCCAGCTCACCGACAGGGAAGGTGAGCTACACCTTC.

This clone was seen a handful of times. The gene calls are TRBV5-4 and TRBJ2-3; 9 bases are a match to TRBD1. This CDR3 has 15 amino acids. From germline, CDR1 is SGHNT and CDR2 YYREEE (reference sequence). Trimming cost V 4 bases and J 4 bases; bases outside gene matches: 7. The CDR3 reads CASSPGQGGPDTQYF. CDR3 bases: TGTGCCAGCAGCCCGGGACAGGGCGGCCCAGATACGCAGTATTTT.

The chain employs TRBV13 and TRBJ2-3; D might be TRBD2 (6 bases). The germline gives CDR1 PRHDT, CDR2 FYEKMQ (reference sequence). The CDR3 loop spans 14 amino acids. Deletions cut 1 base from V and 6 bases from J, with 11 bases between. CDR3: CASSLDRGLDTQYF. CDR3 DNA: TGTGCCAGCAGCTTAGACCGGGGGTTGGATACGCAGTATTTT.

This chain uses TRBV4-2 with TRBJ2-1; D may be TRBD2 (6 bases). This CDR3 is built from 15 residues. V lost 4 bases and J lost 5, with 15 bases in between. Germline V gene data show CDR1 as LGHNA and CDR2 as YNFKEQ. The CDR3 spells CASSRRTGLNNEQFF. DNA of the CDR3: TGTGCCAGCAGCCGGAGAACGGGACTTAACAATGAGCAGTTCTTC.

V and J are TRBV28 and TRBJ1-2; 8 positions agree with TRBD1. The germline V gene encodes CDR1 MDHEN and CDR2 SYDVKM. V was clipped by 9 bases and J by 2 bases; unmatched bases: 17. This CDR3 has 17 residues. CDR3 amino acids: CASQRGRTGKRNYGYTF. CDR3 nucleotides: TGTGCCAGTCAACGGGGTAGGACAGGGAAGAGGAACTATGGCTACACCTTC.

The chain couples TRBV5-1 to TRBJ2-1; D might be TRBD1 (7 bases). Trimming shortened V by 1 base and J by 7 bases, and 15 bases separated the two germline ends. Germline CDR1 reads SGHRS; CDR2 reads YFSETQ. The CDR3 covers 15 residues. The CDR3 DNA is TGCGCCAGCAGCTTGTTGGAGGGGGCACCGAATGAGCAGTTCTTC. It specifies CASSLLEGAPNEQFF.

The V call is TRBV19, the J call TRBJ2-3, with D possibly being TRBD2 (6 bases). The germline V gene has CDR1 LNHDA and CDR2 SQIVND (reference sequence). This CDR3 region has 16 residues. With 3 bases removed from V and 0 bases from J, the gap between germline ends came to 13 bases. CDR3 sequence: CASSMTSVRSTDTQYF. DNA for the CDR3: TGTGCCAGTAGTATGACTAGTGTAAGGAGCACAGATACGCAGTATTTT.

The V gene is TRBV6-1, the J gene TRBJ2-1; D is possibly TRBD2 (5 bases). The V end was cut by 11 bases, the J end by 6 bases, with 17 bases between. This CDR3 region has 13 residues. The V gene's germline CDR1 is MNHNS and CDR2 SASEGT. DNA for the CDR3: TGTGCCTCCACGGACTCTCGAGGCAATGAGCAGTTCTTC. It is translated as CASTDSRGNEQFF.

V is TRBV5-1 and J is TRBJ2-7, with a weak D call TRBD2 (6 bases). Trimming left V 1 base short and J 3 bases short, with 11 bases between. Per the germline V gene, CDR1 is SGHRS and CDR2 is YFSETQ. The CDR3 extends over 14 amino acids. The CDR3 sequence: CASSLNLGGYEQYF. CDR3 nucleotides: TGCGCCAGCAGCTTGAATCTCGGGGGCTACGAGCAGTACTTC.

This clone is medium-sized within its sample. In DNA, the CDR3 is TGTGCCAGCATCCCGACGGGGGAAACCTACGAGCAGTACTTC. Translated, it gives CASIPTGETYEQYF. This chain uses TRBV28 with TRBJ2-7; D perhaps matches TRBD2 (6 bases). CDR1 and CDR2 (germline): MDHEN, SYDVKM. Trimming took off 7 bases at V and 2 bases at J, with 15 bases between the two ends. The CDR3 is 14 residues long.

The rearrangement uses TRBV5-6 and TRBJ2-7; the D gene is possibly TRBD2 (5 bases). In germline, CDR1 is SGHDT, CDR2 YYEEEE. Trimming removed 4 bases at V and 0 bases at J, with 14 bases between. CDR3 length equals 15 residues. The CDR3 bases are TGTGCCAGCAGCCCGACGGGGTCGAGCTCCTACGAGCAGTACTTC. Translated, it gives CASSPTGSSSYEQYF.

By frequency in the sample, this clone is hyperexpanded. The identical CDR3 is also encoded by other nucleotide sequences in the sample. This chain uses TRBV28 with TRBJ1-5; a possible D gene is TRBD1 (5 bases). The length of the CDR3 is 15 residues. The germline V gene encodes CDR1 MDHEN and CDR2 SYDVKM. V gave up 5 bases and J gave up 0 bases, with 11 bases separating them. In nucleotides, the CDR3 is TGTGCCAGCAGTCTCATCCAGGGTAGCAATCAGCCCCAGCATTTT. It translates to CASSLIQGSNQPQHF.

The chain carries TRBV10-3 and TRBJ1-4; tentatively, D is TRBD1 (6 bases). This CDR3 is 15 amino acids long. V gave up 4 bases and J gave up 8 bases, with 17 bases separating them. Per germline, CDR1 ENHRY and CDR2 SYGVKD. For the CDR3, the DNA is TGTGCCATCAGTGTAAACAGGGCGGTCGGCGAAAAACTGTTTTTT. Its translation: CAISVNRAVGEKLFF.

The CDR3 nucleotides read TGTGCCAGCAGCTTACCCGGACTAGCGGGAGATGAGCAGTTCTTC. Encoded protein: CASSLPGLAGDEQFF. The rearrangement uses TRBV11-2 and TRBJ2-1, with 13 bases matching TRBD2. Losses at the gene ends were 2 bases for V and 8 bases for J; bases not matched to a gene: 3. The CDR3 extends over 15 amino acids. Looked up from germline, CDR1 is SGHAT and CDR2 is FQNNGV.

The V call is TRBV18, the J call TRBJ1-5; D is perhaps TRBD1 (5 bases). Germline-derived CDR1 and CDR2 are KGHSH and LQKENI. CDR3 length: 13 residues. V lost 2 bases, J lost 7 bases, and 9 bases lay in between. The CDR3 DNA sequence: TGTGCCAGCTCACCATGGGAGGGGCAGCCCCAGCATTTT. Amino acids: CASSPWEGQPQHF.

The chain couples TRBV4-2 to TRBJ2-7, with TRBD2 as a possible D gene (6 bases). Trimming shortened V by 4 bases and J by 3 bases, and 16 bases separated the two germline ends. The CDR3 length is 15 residues. The germline CDR1 and CDR2 sequences are LGHNA and YNFKEQ. Written as DNA, the CDR3 is TGTGCCAGCAGCCTGAACACCGGGAGCCACTACGAGCAGTACTTC. Translated, it gives CASSLNTGSHYEQYF.

As for this clone: The germline gene is not matched at one end of the junction; a read error may be the cause. The chain has TRBV12-5 and TRBJ2-7; the D is unclear. This CDR3 is built from 9 residues. The V gene's germline CDR1 is LGHNT and CDR2 FRNRAP. The CDR3 sequence: CASGLLPTF. For the CDR3, the DNA is TGTGCTAGTGGTTTACTCCCCACCTTC.

As for this clone: Other nucleotide sequences from this sample produce the same CDR3. J is TRBJ1-5 and V is TRBV28; perhaps TRBD1 as D (5 bases). The V and J ends lost 2 bases and 3 bases respectively, with 11 bases between them. Germline V gives CDR1 MDHEN, CDR2 SYDVKM. The CDR3 covers 15 residues. The chain's CDR3 is CASSLIQGSNQPQHF. The CDR3 DNA is TGTGCCAGCAGTTTAATCCAGGGTTCCAATCAGCCCCAGCATTTT. Together with reference TRBV28 and TRBJ1-5, the CDR3 gives the full variable domain: DVKVTQSSRYLVKRTGEKVFLECVQDMDHENMFWYRQDPGLGLRLIYFSYDVKMKEKGDIPEGYSVSREKKERFSLILESASTNQTSMYLCASSLIQGSNQPQHFGDGTRLSIL.

The chain couples TRBV10-1 to TRBJ2-1; 10 positions agree with TRBD2. The CDR3 has 15 amino acids. Trimming cost V 3 bases and J 5 bases; bases outside gene matches: 4. Germline loops: CDR1 WNHNN, CDR2 SYGVQD (reference sequence). DNA of the CDR3: TGCGCCAGCAGTGACAGGACTAGCGGACACAATGAGCAGTTCTTC. It encodes CASSDRTSGHNEQFF.

The chain is built from TRBV29-1 and TRBJ2-1; D is perhaps TRBD2 (5 bases). This CDR3 spans 14 amino acids. V lost 5 bases, J lost 2 bases, and 13 bases lay in between. Germline loops: CDR1 SQVTM, CDR2 ANQGSEA. This CDR3 reads CSVIMAGPYNEQFF. DNA of the CDR3: TGCAGCGTTATAATGGCGGGCCCCTACAATGAGCAGTTCTTC.

This clone was detected only once. The rearrangement joins TRBV4-2 to TRBJ1-1; the match to TRBD1 covers 8 bases. V lost 0 bases and J lost 1; bases outside the gene matches: 4. Germline-derived CDR1 and CDR2 are LGHNA and YNFKEQ. The CDR3 runs to 16 residues. The CDR3, as DNA: TGTGCCAGCAGCCAAGAAACTACAGGGGGGAACACTGAAGCTTTCTTT. It codes for CASSQETTGGNTEAFF.

V gene TRBV15 combines with J gene TRBJ2-1; D remains unclear. CDR1 and CDR2 from the germline V gene are LNHNV and YYDKDF (reference sequence). Deletions cut 5 bases from V and 6 bases from J, with 11 bases between. CDR3 length: 13 amino acids. Here the CDR3 DNA reads TGTGCCACCAGCGCTCGGGTCCCCAATGAGCAGTTCTTC. Translating gives CATSARVPNEQFF.